This entry concerns a single TCR beta chain. What it recognizes is unknown. The data were obtained in a study of OX40 agonist ivuxolimab in advanced cancers. Study-level points and caveats: CD8+ T cells (on average) carried more expanded clones than CD4+ T cells. Patients with a partial response at 0.1-3.0 mg/kg had among the lowest clonal expansion.

Germline loops: CDR1 WNHNN, CDR2 SYGVQD (reference sequence). The CDR3 sequence is 15 residues long. V was shortened by 8 bases and J by 4 bases, with 21 bases between the two germline ends. Only in-frame clones appear in the TCRdb table, and some are missing; sequencing was by immunoSEQ multiplex PCR. The table has tens of thousands of clones, roughly four fifths seen once. This clonotype was sampled from an adult with an advanced solid tumor such as melanoma, head and neck, liver or kidney cancer. This chain uses TRBV10-1 with TRBJ2-7, with unresolved D. Here the sequenced sample was CD4+ or CD8+ T cells sorted from blood, taken in a trial of the OX40 agonist ivuxolimab. CDR3 region: CASAALDNSEYEQYF. Here the CDR3 DNA reads TGCGCCAGCGCAGCTTTAGACAACTCTGAGTACGAGCAGTACTTC.